The sequence of this TCR beta chain was determined in a study of monozygotic twins with inflammatory bowel disease. In germline, CDR1 is SGHRS, CDR2 YFSETQ. The CDR3 has 16 amino acids. One entry per CDR3 protein, without DNA, is what TCRdb gives after re-calling the 5' RACE reads. The sample data list approximately 210,000 distinct CDR3 sequences. Whole-blood total RNA was extracted without T cell sorting. The sequencing sample was made of blood. The receptor was derived from a human donor with ulcerative colitis or Crohn's disease, or a healthy co-twin of an affected twin (not recorded which). The chain couples TRBV5-1 to TRBJ1-4; TCRdb picks TRBD1, but there is no DNA to check that call. CDR3 in amino acids: CASSLAAQTPGEKLFF.